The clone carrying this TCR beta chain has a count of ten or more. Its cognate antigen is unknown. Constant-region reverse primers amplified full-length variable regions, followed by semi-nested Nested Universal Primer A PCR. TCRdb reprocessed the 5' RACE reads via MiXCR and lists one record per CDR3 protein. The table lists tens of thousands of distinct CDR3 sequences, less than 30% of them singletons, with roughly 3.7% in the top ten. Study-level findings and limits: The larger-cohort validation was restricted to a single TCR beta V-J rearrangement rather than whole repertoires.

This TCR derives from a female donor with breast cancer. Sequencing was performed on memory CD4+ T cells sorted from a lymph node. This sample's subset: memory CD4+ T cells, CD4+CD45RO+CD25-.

CDR3 residues: CASSVRAGGGNTIYF. The CDR3 coding sequence is TGCGCCAGCAGCGTCCGGGCAGGGGGAGGAAACACCATATATTTT. The chain joins TRBV5-1 to TRBJ1-3; 7 nucleotides align to TRBD1. J was trimmed by 4 bases and V by 4 bases; bases with no gene match: 8. CDR1 and CDR2 from the germline V gene are SGHRS and YFSETQ. There are 15 residues in the CDR3.